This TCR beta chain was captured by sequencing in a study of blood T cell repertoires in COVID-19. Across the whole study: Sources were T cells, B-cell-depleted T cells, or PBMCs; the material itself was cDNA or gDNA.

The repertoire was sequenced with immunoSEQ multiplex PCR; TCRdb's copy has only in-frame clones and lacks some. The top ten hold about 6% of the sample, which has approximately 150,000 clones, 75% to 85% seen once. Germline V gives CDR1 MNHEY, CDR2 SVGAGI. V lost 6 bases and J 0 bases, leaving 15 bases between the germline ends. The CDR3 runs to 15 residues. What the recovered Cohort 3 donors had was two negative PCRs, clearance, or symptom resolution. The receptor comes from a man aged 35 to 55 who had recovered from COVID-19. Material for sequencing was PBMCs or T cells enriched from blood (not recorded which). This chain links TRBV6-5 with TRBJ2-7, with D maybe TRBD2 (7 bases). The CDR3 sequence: CASRFAGASSYEQYV. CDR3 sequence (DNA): TGTGCCAGCAGATTTGCGGGGGCCTCCTCCTACGAGCAGTACGTC.